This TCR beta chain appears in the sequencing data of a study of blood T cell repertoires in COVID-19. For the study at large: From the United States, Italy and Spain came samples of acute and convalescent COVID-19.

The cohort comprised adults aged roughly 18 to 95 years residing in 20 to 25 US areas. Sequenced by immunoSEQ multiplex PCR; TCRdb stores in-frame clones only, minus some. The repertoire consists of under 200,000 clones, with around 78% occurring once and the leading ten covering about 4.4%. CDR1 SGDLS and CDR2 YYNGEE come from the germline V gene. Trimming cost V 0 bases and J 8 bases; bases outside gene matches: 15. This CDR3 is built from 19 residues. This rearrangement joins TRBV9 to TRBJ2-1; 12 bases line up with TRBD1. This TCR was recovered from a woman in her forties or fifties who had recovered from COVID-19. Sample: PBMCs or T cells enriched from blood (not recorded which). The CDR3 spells CASSVARWAGGTGGDEQFF. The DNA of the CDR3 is TGTGCCAGCAGCGTAGCTCGCTGGGCCGGGGGGACAGGGGGCGATGAGCAGTTCTTC.